Only a few counts were recorded for the clone carrying this T cell receptor (beta chain). The CDR3 has 17 residues. V lost 2 bases to trimming and J lost 3 bases; unmatched junction nucleotides: 8. Germline values: CDR1 SGHTA, CDR2 FQGTGA. These data belong to a study of regulatory T cells in long-lasting Graves disease. To make TCR beta libraries, researchers used iRepertoire HTBI primers and Arm-PCR of CDR3 regions. Using its own MiXCR run on the multiplex PCR reads, TCRdb lists one record per CDR3 protein. The sample yields about 660,000 distinct CDR3 sequences, 30% seen once. Time point of the sample: persistent/refractory GD, antithyroid drugs over 5 years with positive TRAb. Following extraction of RNA from PBMCs, that RNA was used to make the TCR library.

Sequences were derived from peripheral blood mononuclear cells (PBMCs), sampled when the disease was refractory, from a patient treated with antithyroid drugs. The sequence came from a female donor with Graves disease. The chain uses TRBV7-3 and TRBJ2-7; TRBD2 matches 12 bases. CDR3 nucleotides: TGTGCCAGCAGCTTACCTACTAGCGGGAGGCCCTTCTACGAGCAGTACTTC. Translation: CASSLPTSGRPFYEQYF.